This TCR beta chain was observed in a study of identical twins. The study, taken as a whole, reports: Instead of following the same donors, the conclusions were based on cross-sectional statistical analysis. In zero-insertion analyses, partial confounding could arise from invariant MAIT and iNKT cells. Out-of-frame TCR alpha sharing in monozygotic twins exceeded recombination model predictions.

The CDR3 has 18 amino acids. CDR1 and CDR2 from the germline V gene are SGHRS and YFSETQ. V lost 4 bases to trimming and J lost 4 bases, with 24 bases between them. Notes on this clonotype: Its specificity is not known.

With no exceptions, donors were healthy Caucasians. TCRdb used MiXCR to reprocess the 5' RACE reads, holding one entry per CDR3 protein. The sample shows approximately 630,000 distinct CDR3 sequences, just over 7% of them seen only once. This same sample was also part of a study on yellow fever vaccine responses in identical twins.

The sequencing input was PBMCs. This TCR derives from a woman between 18 and 30 years old in good health. The chain carries TRBV5-1 and TRBJ2-1; perhaps TRBD1 as D (6 bases). DNA of the CDR3: TGCGCCAGCAGCCCTGAATCCCGGACAGTTAATGGGTACAATGAGCAGTTCTTC. It is translated as CASSPESRTVNGYNEQFF.